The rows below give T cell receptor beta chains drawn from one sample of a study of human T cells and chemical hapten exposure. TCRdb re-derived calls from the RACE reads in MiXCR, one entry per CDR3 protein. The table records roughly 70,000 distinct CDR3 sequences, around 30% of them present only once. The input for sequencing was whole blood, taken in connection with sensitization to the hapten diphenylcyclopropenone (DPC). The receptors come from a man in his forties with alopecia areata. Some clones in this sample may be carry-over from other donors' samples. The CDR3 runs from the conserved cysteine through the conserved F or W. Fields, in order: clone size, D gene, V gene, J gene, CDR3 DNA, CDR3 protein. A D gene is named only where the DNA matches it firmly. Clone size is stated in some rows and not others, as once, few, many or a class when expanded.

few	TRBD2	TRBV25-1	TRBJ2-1	TGTGCCAGCAGTGAATCTGGGACTAGCTGGGGGCATGAGCAGTTCTTC	CASSESGTSWGHEQFF
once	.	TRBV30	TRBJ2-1	TGTGCCTGGAGTGAGGGGGAGCCAGAGCAGTTCTTC	CAWSEGEPEQFF
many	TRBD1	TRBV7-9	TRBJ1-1	TGTGCCAGCAGCGCCGACAGGGGGCGGGGGCCTGAAGCTTTCTTT	CASSADRGRGPEAFF
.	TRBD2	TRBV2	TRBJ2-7	TGTGCCAGCAGTCGAGAGGGACTAGCGGGACCCTACGAGCAGTACTTC	CASSREGLAGPYEQYF
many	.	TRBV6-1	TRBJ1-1	TGTGCCAGCAGCCAGATTCAGGGCCCTGAAGCTTTCTTT	CASSQIQGPEAFF
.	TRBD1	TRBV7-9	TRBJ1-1	TGTGCCAGCAGCCCCTTGGGACAGGGAGGGATGGGCACTGAAGCTTTCTTT	CASSPLGQGGMGTEAFF
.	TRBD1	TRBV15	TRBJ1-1	TGTGCCACCAGCTTACAGGGGGGTAACACTGAAGCTTTCTTT	CATSLQGGNTEAFF
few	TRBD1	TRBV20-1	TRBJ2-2	TGCAGTGCTAGAGGTTATCGGGGACAGGGAAACACCGGGGAGCTGTTTTTT	CSARGYRGQGNTGELFF
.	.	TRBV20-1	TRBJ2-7	TGCAGTGCTAGAGGGCCCAGGGTGTCCTACGAGCAGTACTTC	CSARGPRVSYEQYF
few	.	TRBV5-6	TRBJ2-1	TGTGCCAGCAGCTTAGGACACGGTTTGGATGAGCAGTTCTTC	CASSLGHGLDEQFF
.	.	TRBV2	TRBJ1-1	TGTGCCAGCAGTGCAGAACCCCTTGGGGGGACTGAAGCTTTCTTT	CASSAEPLGGTEAFF
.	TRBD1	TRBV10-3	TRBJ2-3	TGTGCCATCAGCCGGGACAGTACCACAGATACGCAGTATTTT	CAISRDSTTDTQYF
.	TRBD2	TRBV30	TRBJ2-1	TGTGCCTGGACCAGACTAGCGGGACCCTACAATGAGCAGTTCTTC	CAWTRLAGPYNEQFF
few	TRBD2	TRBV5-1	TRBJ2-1	TGCGCCAGCAGCCAAATAACGATAGCGGGAGGCCGGGGCAATGAGCAGTTCTTC	CASSQITIAGGRGNEQFF
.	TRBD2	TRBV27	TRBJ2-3	TGTGCCAGCAGTAAACTAGCGGGAGGGGTCACAGATACGCAGTATTTT	CASSKLAGGVTDTQYF
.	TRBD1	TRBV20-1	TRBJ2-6	TGCAGTACGGACAGGGGACGGGCTGGGGCCAACGTCCTGACTTTC	CSTDRGRAGANVLTF
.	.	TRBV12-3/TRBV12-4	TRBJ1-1	TGTGCCAGCAGTTACCGACGGGAAATGAACACTGAAGCTTTCTTT	CASSYRREMNTEAFF
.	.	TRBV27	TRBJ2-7	TGTGCCAGCAGCTCCTTAGAAGGGCTGGGAATCTACGAGCAGTACTTC	CASSSLEGLGIYEQYF
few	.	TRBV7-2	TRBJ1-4	TGTGCCAGCAGCCGGACGGCAACTAATGAAAAACTGTTTTTT	CASSRTATNEKLFF
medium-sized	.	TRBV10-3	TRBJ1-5	TGTGCCATCAGTGAGGGGAGCCTTAGCAATCAGCCCCAGCATTTT	CAISEGSLSNQPQHF
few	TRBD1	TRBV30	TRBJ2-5	TGTGCCTGGGGTGCAGGACAGGGAATATTTAGAGAGACCCAGTACTTC	CAWGAGQGIFRETQYF
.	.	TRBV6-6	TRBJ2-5	TGTGCCAGCAGTTACTCACAGGACCAGGCGGGCTTC	CASSYSQDQAGF
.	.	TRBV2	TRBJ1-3	TGTGCCAGCGGGACTCTAGGAAACACCATATATTTT	CASGTLGNTIYF
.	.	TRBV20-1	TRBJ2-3	TGCAGTGACGGAACCATAGCAGATACGCAGTATTTT	CSDGTIADTQYF
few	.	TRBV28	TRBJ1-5	TGTGCCAGCAGGCAAAGGGGGATCAGCAATCAGCCCCAGCATTTT	CASRQRGISNQPQHF
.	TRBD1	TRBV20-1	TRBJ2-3	TGCAGTGCCAGTCAGGGGGCAGATACGCAGTATTTT	CSASQGADTQYF
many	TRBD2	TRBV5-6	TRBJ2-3	TGTGCCAGCAGCTTGGATAGCGGGAGGGCCCCGGATACGCAGTATTTT	CASSLDSGRAPDTQYF
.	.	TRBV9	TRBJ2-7	TGTGCCAGCAGCCCTATATCAGGGAGGGAGCAGTACTTC	CASSPISGREQYF
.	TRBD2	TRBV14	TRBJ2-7	TGTGCCAGCAGCCAAGATCATACTAGCGGGGAGTACGAGCAGTACTTC	CASSQDHTSGEYEQYF
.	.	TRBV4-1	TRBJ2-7	TGCGCCAGCAGCCAAGATTTGAAGTCGGGCGGGTACGAGCAGTACTTC	CASSQDLKSGGYEQYF
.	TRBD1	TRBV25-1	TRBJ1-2	TGTGCCAGCAGTCCGACAGGGAACGGCTACACCTTC	CASSPTGNGYTF
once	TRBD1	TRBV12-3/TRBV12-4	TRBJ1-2	TGTGCCAGCAGTCGGGGACAGCCCAAACCTAACTATGGCTACACCTTC	CASSRGQPKPNYGYTF
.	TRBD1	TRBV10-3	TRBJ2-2	TGTGCCATCAGTGAGTCGAGGACAGGGCGCGCCGGGGAGCTGTTTTTT	CAISESRTGRAGELFF